This TCR beta chain stems from a study of beta chain features in type 1 diabetes. Isolated RNA was reverse transcribed in full, so expressed TCRB transcripts were sequenced. The read count averaged about 3.57 million across naive, central memory and regulatory T cell samples. The data were produced by immunoSEQ multiplex PCR, yet TCRdb's version contains in-frame clones alone and is incomplete. The sample has about 150,000 clones; 10% are singletons. CDR3 size: 16 residues. Germline values: CDR1 SGHRS, CDR2 YFSETQ. V lost 4 bases and J lost 8; bases outside the gene matches: 13. Of note for this clone: Its matching antigen is unknown.

Study findings and constraints: All four CD4+ subsets from Type 1 diabetes patients carried moderately but significantly shorter TCRB CDR3s. More deletions and fewer insertions at VDJ junctions were seen in type 1 diabetes patients.

Each donor gave one heparinised blood draw averaging about 100 mL. All sorted populations exceeded 95% purity. This chain joins TRBV5-1 and TRBJ2-1, with 9 bases aligning to TRBD1. This clonotype was sampled from a man younger than 45 with type 1 diabetes. Sequencing input: central memory CD4+ T cells from blood. CDR3 sequence (DNA): TGCGCCAGCAGCAGCACGCCGGGACAGGGCCCCTATGAGCAGTTCTTC. This encodes CASSSTPGQGPYEQFF.